The entry below gives a single T cell receptor (beta chain) sequence along with its context. The sample originates from a study of cytomegalovirus exposure and HLA in healthy donors. Primers: 60 Vbeta forward and 13 Jbeta reverse. Sequencing was performed with immunoSEQ multiplex PCR; in TCRdb, only in-frame clones are kept and a portion is missing. The sample records 150,000 to 200,000 clones, roughly 85% being singletons. The germline V and J ends were trimmed by 6 bases and 7 bases, with 15 bases remaining between them. This CDR3 comprises 13 residues. In germline, CDR1 is SQVTM, CDR2 ANQGSEA. The sequencing input was PBMCs. The rearrangement links TRBV29-1 to TRBJ1-4; possibly TRBD1 for D (5 bases). This clonotype was obtained from a woman aged 25-40 years in good health and CMV-seropositive. DNA of the CDR3: TGCAGCGTCTTTCCCGGCGGGGGTGAAAAACTGTTTTTT. Translation: CSVFPGGGEKLFF.